A single sample gave rise to the 5 T cell receptor beta chains below, sequenced in a study of OX40 agonist ivuxolimab in advanced cancers. Generated by immunoSEQ multiplex PCR, the TCRdb table keeps only in-frame clones and is missing some. The table lists some 50,000 clones, approximately 86% of them singletons. The input for sequencing was CD4+ or CD8+ T cells sorted from blood, taken in a trial of the OX40 agonist ivuxolimab. Receptors were obtained from an adult with an advanced solid tumor such as melanoma, head and neck, liver or kidney cancer.

The chain couples TRBV23-1 to TRBJ2-7; D unresolved. TRBV23-1 is labeled an ORF, and its function is uncertain. There are 15 residues in the CDR3. V gave up 1 base and J gave up 2 bases, with 12 bases separating them. The CDR3 DNA is TGCGCCAGCAGTCAATGCCACATTGAGACCTACGAGCAGTACTTC. Translated, it gives CASSQCHIETYEQYF.

The chain has TRBV7-9 and TRBJ2-1; 10 positions match TRBD1. The length of the CDR3 is 15 residues. V gave up 5 bases and J gave up 9 bases; unmatched junction bases: 10. The germline gives CDR1 SEHNR, CDR2 FQNEAQ (reference sequence). CDR3 bases: TGTGCCAGCAGCCCCCGGGACAGGGGCCCCCGTGAGCAGTTCTTC. It specifies CASSPRDRGPREQFF.

In this sample, this clone turned up a few times. The rearrangement uses TRBV10-3 and TRBJ2-2; no clear D. The germline CDR1 and CDR2 sequences are ENHRY and SYGVKD. CDR3 length: 10 residues. Trimming removed 10 bases from V and 8 bases from J, with 8 bases in between. The CDR3 nucleotides are TGTGCCACCGGTACAGGGGAGCTGTTTTTT. Protein: CATGTGELFF.

This chain connects TRBV9 to TRBJ1-1; TRBD1 matches 7 bases. In germline, CDR1 is SGDLS, CDR2 YYNGEE. V was clipped by 4 bases and J by 2 bases; unmatched bases: 8. There are 15 residues in the CDR3. Here the CDR3 reads CASSPQTGRNTEAFF. The CDR3 DNA is TGTGCCAGCAGCCCCCAGACAGGGAGAAACACTGAAGCTTTCTTT.

The V call is TRBV18, the J call TRBJ1-3; TRBD1 might be the D (6 bases). V shed 3 bases and J shed 0 bases, with 12 bases lying between them. Looked up from germline, CDR1 is KGHSH and CDR2 is LQKENI. The CDR3 totals 16 residues. Here the CDR3 DNA reads TGTGCCAGCTCACCTGGGGGCTATGGCTCTGGAAACACCATATATTTT. Translating it yields CASSPGGYGSGNTIYF.